These T cell receptor beta chains were read from a single sample in a study of cytomegalovirus exposure and HLA in healthy donors. Sequencing was performed with immunoSEQ multiplex PCR; in TCRdb, only in-frame clones are kept and a portion is missing. The sample has about 93,000 clones, 78% seen once. Sequencing was performed on PBMCs. The receptor set was obtained from a woman aged 40 to 50 in good health and CMV-seronegative. Each CDR3 is given with its conserved first and last residue. A D gene is named only where the DNA matches it firmly. Size is omitted from some rows. Given values are once, few, many or a class for expanded clones.

TRBD1	TRBV28	-	TRBJ2-7	CASKRQGLSYEQYF	TGTGCCAGCAAACGACAGGGGTTATCCTACGAGCAGTACTTC
TRBD2	TRBV10-1	-	TRBJ2-3	CASSIGLAGDTDTQYF	TGCGCCAGCAGTATAGGACTAGCGGGAGACACAGATACGCAGTATTTT
-	TRBV6-1	-	TRBJ1-5	CATSRENSNQPQHF	TGTGCCACTTCGAGGGAGAATAGCAATCAGCCCCAGCATTTT
-	TRBV18	-	TRBJ1-1	CASSPGGGNREAFF	TGTGCCAGCTCACCAGGGGGGGGAAACCGTGAAGCTTTCTTT
-	TRBV19	-	TRBJ2-2	CASSTGTLNTGELFF	TGTGCCAGTAGTACCGGGACTTTGAACACCGGGGAGCTGTTTTTT
-	TRBV28	-	TRBJ2-1	CASSFQRFYNEQFF	TGTGCCAGCAGTTTCCAGCGGTTCTACAATGAGCAGTTCTTC
TRBD1	TRBV19	-	TRBJ1-2	CATSTGEGYTF	TGTGCCACCTCGACAGGGGAGGGCTACACCTTC
-	TRBV6-5	-	TRBJ2-3	CASRGAGREYF	TGTGCCAGCAGAGGGGCAGGTAGAGAGTATTTT
-	TRBV27	-	TRBJ1-5	CASRTGPQAGPQHF	TGTGCCAGCAGGACAGGACCCCAAGCTGGGCCCCAGCATTTT
-	TRBV30	-	TRBJ1-5	CAWSTGSVNQPQHF	TGTGCCTGGAGTACCGGGAGCGTGAATCAGCCCCAGCATTTT
TRBD2	TRBV27	-	TRBJ2-7	CASSLRLAGDEQYF	TGTGCCAGCAGTTTAAGACTAGCGGGAGACGAGCAGTACTTC
-	TRBV14	-	TRBJ2-5	CASSQDPDWRRKTQYF	TGTGCCAGCAGCCAAGATCCAGACTGGCGTCGAAAGACCCAGTACTTC
-	TRBV7-9	-	TRBJ2-1	CASSLAGSYNEQFF	TGTGCCAGCAGCTTAGCCGGCTCCTACAATGAGCAGTTCTTC
-	TRBV19	-	TRBJ2-7	CASSMGRGLSSKYEQYF	TGTGCCAGTAGTATGGGCCGTGGACTGTCCTCAAAATACGAGCAGTACTTC
TRBD1	TRBV5-1	many	TRBJ1-4	CASSLVRDRPEKLFF	TGCGCCAGCAGCCTGGTCCGGGACAGACCTGAAAAACTGTTTTTT
TRBD1	TRBV11-2	-	TRBJ1-2	CASSPKNRGPNYGYTF	TGTGCCAGCAGCCCCAAAAACAGGGGGCCTAACTATGGCTACACCTTC
-	TRBV28	-	TRBJ2-5	CASSLAKPGIQTQYF	TGTGCCAGCAGTCTCGCTAAGCCAGGGATTCAGACCCAGTACTTC
-	TRBV7-8	-	TRBJ2-6	CASSYGQLPGANVLTF	TGTGCCAGCAGCTACGGACAACTTCCTGGGGCCAACGTCCTGACTTTC
TRBD1	TRBV2	-	TRBJ2-5	CASSGNRGTQYF	TGTGCCAGCAGTGGGAACAGGGGGACCCAGTACTTC
TRBD2	TRBV5-6	-	TRBJ2-7	CASSLVGRVSSYEQYF	TGTGCCAGCAGCCTGGTGGGGAGGGTGAGCTCCTACGAGCAGTACTTC
TRBD1	TRBV10-2	-	TRBJ2-7	CASSVLTLRDSPYEQYF	TGCGCCAGCAGTGTACTGACCCTACGGGACAGTCCCTACGAGCAGTACTTC
-	TRBV5-1	-	TRBJ2-3	CASSLGQASPSTDTQYF	TGCGCCAGCAGTTTGGGACAAGCCTCCCCTAGCACAGATACGCAGTATTTT
TRBD2	TRBV6-4	few	TRBJ2-1	CASSDLAGGADEQFF	TGTGCCAGCAGCGACCTAGCGGGAGGGGCGGATGAGCAGTTCTTC
-	TRBV11-2	-	TRBJ2-7	CASSLVPGVYEQYF	TGTGCCAGCAGCTTAGTACCGGGAGTGTACGAGCAGTACTTC
-	TRBV5-6	-	TRBJ2-2	CASSRVGRTNTGELFF	TGTGCCAGCAGCCGGGTTGGCAGAACGAACACCGGGGAGCTGTTTTTT
-	TRBV6-6	-	TRBJ2-2	CASSRDSTGWAGELFF	TGTGCCAGCAGCCGAGACTCAACAGGGTGGGCCGGGGAGCTGTTTTTT
TRBD1	TRBV28	-	TRBJ1-1	CAVRGTGGFRTEAFF	TGTGCTGTGAGGGGGACAGGGGGATTTCGCACTGAAGCTTTCTTT
TRBD2	TRBV7-2	-	TRBJ2-1	CASSLGGLAGENEQFF	TGTGCCAGCAGCTTAGGGGGACTAGCGGGAGAAAATGAGCAGTTCTTC
-	TRBV10-3	few	TRBJ1-4	CAISEGSGGEKLFF	TGTGCCATCAGTGAAGGTTCGGGGGGCGAAAAACTGTTTTTT
-	TRBV5-8	-	TRBJ2-7	CASSFDSLSSYEQYF	TGTGCCAGCAGCTTCGACAGCCTAAGCTCCTACGAGCAGTACTTC
-	TRBV6-6	-	TRBJ1-4	CASTGAGANEKLFF	TGTGCCAGCACTGGGGCAGGGGCTAATGAAAAACTGTTTTTT
TRBD1	TRBV2	-	TRBJ1-1	CATRQGSTEAFF	TGTGCCACGCGACAGGGAAGCACTGAAGCTTTCTTT